One TCR beta chain is described in this entry. This CDR3 is 20 amino acids long. In germline, CDR1 is MGHRA, CDR2 YSYEKL. With 1 base clipped from V and 4 bases from J, the junction kept 19 bases outside the gene matches. The source of the sample is a study of follicular helper T cells after annual influenza vaccination. The protocol was immunoSEQ multiplex PCR, while the TCRdb copy is restricted to in-frame clones and leaves out a portion. The profile shows some 14,000 clones, just under 80% of them singletons. Time point denoted: 2015-2016 season, pre-vaccination. The input for sequencing was CXCR5- memory CD4+ T cells sorted from blood, taken on the day of influenza vaccination. The clonotype comes from an adult who received the influenza vaccine. The genes are TRBV4-1 and TRBJ1-2, with 9 bases matching TRBD1. This CDR3 is CASSQGLRRDRAAGGYGYTF. CDR3 bases: TGCGCCAGCAGCCAAGGTTTGCGCAGGGACAGGGCGGCCGGCGGCTATGGCTACACCTTC.